A selection of T cell receptor beta chains follows, all from one sample in a study of blood T cell repertoires in COVID-19. Generated by immunoSEQ multiplex PCR, the TCRdb table keeps only in-frame clones and is missing some. The sample shows 200,000 to 250,000 clones, under 95% of them seen only once. The sequenced sample was PBMCs or T cells enriched from blood (not recorded which). The source of these receptors is a woman under 30 who had recovered from COVID-19. CDR3s include the opening cysteine and the closing phenylalanine or tryptophan. A D gene is named only where the DNA matches it firmly. The size field is filled for only some rows; it gives once, few, many or a size class.

len: 13
abundance: -
j_gene: TRBJ1-1
d_gene: -
v_gene: TRBV5-4
CDR3aa: CASSFTGYTEAFF
CDR3nt: TGTGCCAGCAGCTTTACAGGGTACACTGAAGCTTTCTTT

len: 14
abundance: -
j_gene: TRBJ1-6
d_gene: TRBD1
v_gene: TRBV18
CDR3aa: CASSERAGGSPLHF
CDR3nt: TGTGCCAGCTCGGAGAGAGCAGGGGGCTCACCCCTCCACTTT

len: 13
abundance: -
j_gene: TRBJ1-6
d_gene: TRBD1
v_gene: TRBV6-5
CDR3aa: CASREGAKSPLHF
CDR3nt: TGTGCCAGCCGCGAGGGGGCTAAATCACCCCTCCACTTT

len: 16
abundance: -
j_gene: TRBJ1-4
d_gene: TRBD1
v_gene: TRBV5-4
CDR3aa: CASSSGQGYQNEKLFF
CDR3nt: TGTGCCAGCAGCTCTGGACAGGGGTATCAGAATGAAAAACTGTTTTTT

len: 17
abundance: -
j_gene: TRBJ2-3
d_gene: -
v_gene: TRBV19
CDR3aa: CASSSRRGGERADTQYF
CDR3nt: TGTGCCAGTAGTTCTAGGAGGGGCGGGGAGCGGGCAGATACGCAGTATTTT

len: 12
abundance: -
j_gene: TRBJ1-1
d_gene: -
v_gene: TRBV12-3/TRBV12-4
CDR3aa: CASSYSTVEAFF
CDR3nt: TGTGCCAGCTCATACTCCACGGTTGAAGCTTTCTTT

len: 12
abundance: -
j_gene: TRBJ1-6
d_gene: -
v_gene: TRBV9
CDR3aa: CASRRGNSPLHF
CDR3nt: TGTGCCAGCAGGAGGGGGAATTCACCCCTCCACTTT

len: 15
abundance: -
j_gene: TRBJ1-1
d_gene: -
v_gene: TRBV5-1
CDR3aa: CASSLGALQNTEAFF
CDR3nt: TGCGCCAGCAGCTTGGGGGCCTTACAGAACACTGAAGCTTTCTTT

len: 15
abundance: -
j_gene: TRBJ2-3
d_gene: TRBD2
v_gene: TRBV7-9
CDR3aa: CASSSTSGNTDTQYF
CDR3nt: TGTGCCAGCAGCTCTACTAGCGGGAACACAGATACGCAGTATTTT

len: 16
abundance: once
j_gene: TRBJ1-6
d_gene: -
v_gene: TRBV9
CDR3aa: CASSEEPGGQDSPLHF
CDR3nt: TGTGCCAGCAGCGAGGAGCCGGGGGGCCAGGATTCACCCCTCCACTTT

len: 15
abundance: -
j_gene: TRBJ2-7
d_gene: -
v_gene: TRBV27
CDR3aa: CASATLGGGGYEQYF
CDR3nt: TGTGCCAGCGCAACCTTAGGGGGGGGAGGGTACGAGCAGTACTTC

len: 14
abundance: -
j_gene: TRBJ1-1
d_gene: -
v_gene: TRBV9
CDR3aa: CASSMTGEGTEAFF
CDR3nt: TGTGCCAGCAGCATGACCGGGGAGGGCACTGAAGCTTTCTTT

len: 15
abundance: -
j_gene: TRBJ2-7
d_gene: TRBD2
v_gene: TRBV27
CDR3aa: CASSPWTSGRSEQYF
CDR3nt: TGTGCCAGCAGTCCATGGACTAGCGGGAGAAGCGAGCAGTACTTC

len: 14
abundance: -
j_gene: TRBJ1-3
d_gene: -
v_gene: TRBV28
CDR3aa: CASSFGGLRNTIYF
CDR3nt: TGTGCCAGCAGTTTTGGAGGGCTCAGAAACACCATATATTTT

len: 15
abundance: -
j_gene: TRBJ2-3
d_gene: TRBD1
v_gene: TRBV13
CDR3aa: CASSQGAWGSDTQYF
CDR3nt: TGTGCCAGCAGCCAGGGGGCGTGGGGGTCGGATACGCAGTATTTT

len: 13
abundance: -
j_gene: TRBJ1-1
d_gene: -
v_gene: TRBV10-3
CDR3aa: CATTTTENTEAFF
CDR3nt: TGTGCCACCACCACGACAGAGAACACTGAAGCTTTCTTT

len: 11
abundance: -
j_gene: TRBJ1-2
d_gene: -
v_gene: TRBV20-1
CDR3aa: CSADRIYGYTF
CDR3nt: TGCAGTGCCGACAGGATCTATGGCTACACCTTC

len: 12
abundance: -
j_gene: TRBJ1-2
d_gene: -
v_gene: TRBV3-1/TRBV3-2
CDR3aa: CASSKTEYGYTF
CDR3nt: TGTGCCAGCAGCAAGACAGAGTATGGCTACACCTTC

len: 15
abundance: -
j_gene: TRBJ1-2
d_gene: -
v_gene: TRBV5-1
CDR3aa: CASSLFQGLGYGYTF
CDR3nt: TGCGCCAGCAGCTTGTTTCAGGGTCTTGGCTATGGCTACACCTTC